This T cell receptor beta chain was profiled in a study of shared clonotypes between healthy human individuals. Partitioning of CD4+ cells yielded a CD45RA+ naive subset and a CD45RA-negative memory subset. Comments on this clone: Antigen: not known.

Study-level results: Naive CD4 clonotypes overlapped across several donors at around 4.7%.

Assay used: immunoSEQ multiplex PCR; TCRdb lists only in-frame clones, some missing. This table holds approximately 1.5 million clones, 98% found once. This sequence was found in a man under 40 in good health. The sample comprised naive CD4+ T cells sorted from blood. Subset of the sample: CD45RA+ positively selected.

The CDR3 loop is CASSLDSSDRRDNEQFF. As DNA, the CDR3 is TGTGCCAGCAGCTTAGATTCGTCGGACAGAAGGGACAATGAGCAGTTCTTC. The chain carries TRBV11-3 and TRBJ2-1; D possibly corresponds to TRBD1 (6 bases). V lost 0 bases and J 5 bases, leaving 17 bases between the germline ends. Germline CDR1 and CDR2: SGHNT and YENEEA. The CDR3 runs 17 residues.